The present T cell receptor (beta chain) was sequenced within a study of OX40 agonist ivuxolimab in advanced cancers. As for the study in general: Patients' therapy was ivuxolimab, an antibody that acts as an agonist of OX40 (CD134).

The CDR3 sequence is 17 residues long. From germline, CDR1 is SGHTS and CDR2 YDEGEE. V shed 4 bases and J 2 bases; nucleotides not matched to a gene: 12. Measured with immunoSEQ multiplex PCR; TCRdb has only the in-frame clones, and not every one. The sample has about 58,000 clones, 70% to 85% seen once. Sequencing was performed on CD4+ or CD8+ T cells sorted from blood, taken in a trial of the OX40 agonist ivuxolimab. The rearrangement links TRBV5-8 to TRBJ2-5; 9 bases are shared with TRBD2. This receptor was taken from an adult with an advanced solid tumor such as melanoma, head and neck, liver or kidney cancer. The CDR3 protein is CASSREGVSGGQETQYF. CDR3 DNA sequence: TGTGCCAGCAGCCGGGAGGGGGTTAGCGGGGGACAAGAGACCCAGTACTTC.